A single sample is the source of the 29 T cell receptor beta chains below, sequenced in a study of vaccination and CD4 T cells after COVID-19. Treatment in this sample: roughly 11-day PBMC culture with coronavirus spike peptide pools or control peptides (ViraFEST assay). Harvesting of the unexposed donor's CD4+ T cells predated the COVID-19 pandemic (2011-2018). The Oncomine TCR Beta short-read assay sequenced DNA from cultured CD4+ T cells. The authors extracted genomic DNA from cultured CD4+ T cells. MiXCR, run by TCRdb on the PCR reads, gives a single entry per CDR3 protein. This sample has some 8,600 distinct CDR3 sequences, with about 34% found just once. For these TCRs, the target antigens are not known. Sequenced sample: CD4+ T cells from blood, cultured in vitro. The receptor set was obtained from a human donor in good health.

This clonotype has a handful of counts. CDR3 amino acids: CSVGRTGELFF. For the CDR3, the DNA is TGCAGCGTTGGACGCACCGGGGAGCTGTTTTTT. This chain links TRBV29-1 with TRBJ2-2; no clear D. The V gene lost 4 bases and the J gene lost 4 bases, with 4 bases spanning the gap. Germline V gives CDR1 SQVTM, CDR2 ANQGSEA. This CDR3 has 11 residues.

The chain carries TRBV18 and TRBJ2-7; the D is unclear. Between the trimmed V and J ends, which lost 2 bases and 3 bases, there was a span of 11 bases. The CDR3 totals 14 residues. The germline CDR1 and CDR2 sequences are KGHSH and LQKENI. In DNA, the CDR3 is TGTGCCAGCTCACCAACGGTGTCGGGCTACGAGCAGTACTTC. The encoded protein is CASSPTVSGYEQYF.

V is TRBV20-1 and J is TRBJ2-5; 7 bases are a match to TRBD1. Germline loops: CDR1 DFQATT, CDR2 SNEGSKA (reference sequence). V dropped 1 base and J dropped 2; count of bases not matched to a gene: 10. CDR3 length: 16 amino acids. CDR3 DNA sequence: TGCAGTGCTAGAGTGTGGTACAGGGGAAGTCAAGAGACCCAGTACTTC. Residues: CSARVWYRGSQETQYF.

This chain joins TRBV30 and TRBJ2-1; D gene uncertain. The germline CDR1 and CDR2 sequences are GTSNPN and SVGIG (reference sequence). Between the trimmed V and J ends, which lost 3 bases and 10 bases, there was a span of 13 bases. CDR3 size: 12 residues. This CDR3 reads CAWRLGNPEQFF. CDR3 DNA: TGTGCCTGGAGGCTTGGCAACCCGGAGCAGTTCTTC.

CDR3 amino acids: CASSTGTGGGLGYTF. The CDR3 coding sequence is TGTGCCAGTAGTACCGGGACAGGGGGCGGCCTAGGCTACACCTTC. The chain employs TRBV19 and TRBJ1-2; 12 nucleotides match TRBD1. There are 15 residues in the CDR3. Per germline, CDR1 LNHDA and CDR2 SQIVND (reference sequence). V trimming: 4 bases; J trimming: 8 bases; junction bases outside the gene matches: 8.

This clonotype was seen more than once but under ten times. This rearrangement joins TRBV6-1 to TRBJ2-6; D is perhaps TRBD1 (6 bases). There are 17 residues in the CDR3. Germline CDR1 MNHNS, CDR2 SASEGT. V was trimmed by 7 bases and J by 0 bases, leaving 16 bases between them. The CDR3 DNA reads TGTGCCAGCACCGAACCCGGACAGCCCTCTGGGGCCAACGTCCTGACTTTC. Protein product: CASTEPGQPSGANVLTF.

The genes are TRBV6-1 and TRBJ1-1; D unresolved. V lost 3 bases, J lost 6 bases, and 17 bases lay in between. CDR1 MNHNS and CDR2 SASEGT come from the germline V gene. CDR3 length: 15 amino acids. The CDR3 sequence: CASSEKRRIRAEAFF. CDR3 in DNA: TGTGCCAGCAGTGAGAAGAGACGGATCCGCGCTGAAGCTTTCTTT.

The chain joins TRBV7-2 to TRBJ2-3; D remains unclear. The CDR3 totals 14 residues. The germline CDR1 and CDR2 sequences are SGHTA and FQGNSA. Trimming left V 2 bases short and J 5 bases short, with 11 bases between. The CDR3, as DNA: TGTGCCAGCAGCTTATTAAATTTGGGAGATACGCAGTATTTT. Protein sequence: CASSLLNLGDTQYF. Full variable domain (remainder filled in from reference TRBV7-2 and TRBJ2-3): GAGVSQSPSNKVTEKGKDVELRCDPISGHTALYWYRQSLGQGLEFLIYFQGNSAPDKSGLPSDRFSAERTGGSVSTLTIQRTQQEDSAVYLCASSLLNLGDTQYFGPGTRLTVL.

This chain joins TRBV7-2 and TRBJ2-3; D ambiguous. V shed 4 bases and J shed 7 bases, with 12 bases lying between them. This CDR3 is built from 13 residues. Germline CDR1 reads SGHTA; CDR2 reads FQGNSA. CDR3 nucleotide sequence: TGTGCCAGCAGCTCACACACACAAAATACGCAGTATTTT. Translating gives CASSSHTQNTQYF.

The V call is TRBV7-2, the J call TRBJ2-3; TRBD2 matches at 8 bases. Germline loops: CDR1 SGHTA, CDR2 FQGNSA. The J segment lost 0 bases and the V segment lost 1 base, leaving 15 bases of the junction unmatched. The CDR3 consists of 20 residues. The CDR3 sequence is CASSLGESALAGLSTDTQYF. The DNA for the CDR3 is TGTGCCAGCAGCTTAGGGGAGTCGGCTTTAGCGGGGCTGAGCACAGATACGCAGTATTTT.

For this clonotype: One end of the junction varies from germline; a read error may be responsible. CDR3 sequence reads: CASREGGSPYNEQFF. CDR3 bases: TGTGCCAGCAGGGAAGGGGGGAGCCCCTACAATGAGCAGTTCTTC. The chain links TRBV6-1 to TRBJ2-1, with D perhaps matching TRBD1 or TRBD2 (6 bases each). CDR1 is MNHNS, CDR2 SASEGT, per germline. This CDR3 has 15 residues.

Only a few counts were recorded for this clonotype. V is TRBV28 and J is TRBJ2-3; maybe TRBD1 (6 bases). This CDR3 region has 14 residues. Per the germline V gene, CDR1 is MDHEN and CDR2 is SYDVKM. Deletions cut 8 bases from V and 3 bases from J, with 15 bases between. CDR3 in amino acids: CASSGAGETDTQYF. The CDR3 DNA follows: TGTGCCAGCTCCGGGGCAGGGGAAACAGATACGCAGTATTTT.

About this clonotype itself: A read error is possible here, since a much larger clone lies one base away. The rearrangement links TRBV19 to TRBJ2-7; TRBD1 aligns across 7 bases. Germline-derived CDR1 and CDR2 are LNHDA and SQIVND (reference sequence). The CDR3 runs 14 residues. V lost 5 bases, J lost 4 bases, and 8 bases stayed unmatched. For the CDR3, the DNA is TGTGCCAGTAGTGTACCGGGACAGTATTACGAGCAGTACTTC. It translates to CASSVPGQYYEQYF.

The genes are TRBV27 and TRBJ1-5; no firm D call. CDR1 is MNHEY, CDR2 SMNVEV, per germline (reference sequence). The CDR3 is made up of 14 amino acids. V lost 0 bases and J lost 1, with 4 bases in between. CDR3: CASSLSWSNQPQHF. The CDR3 DNA sequence: TGTGCCAGCAGTTTATCCTGGAGCAATCAGCCCCAGCATTTT.

The sample holds a few counts of this clonotype. This chain uses TRBV19 with TRBJ1-2, with D possibly being TRBD1 (6 bases). V was cut by 7 bases and J by 3 bases, with 24 bases left in between. The CDR3 has 17 amino acids. CDR1 LNHDA and CDR2 SQIVND come from the germline V gene (reference sequence). CDR3 coding DNA: TGTGCCAGTAATGGCAGGGGCGGACTACCTTTCGACTATGGCTACACCTTC. Encoded protein: CASNGRGGLPFDYGYTF.

The chain uses TRBV7-2 and TRBJ2-3; tentative D call: TRBD2 (5 bases). The CDR3 spans 12 residues. Trimming removed 8 bases from V and 4 bases from J, with 10 bases in between. Germline values: CDR1 SGHTA, CDR2 FQGNSA. CDR3 bases: TGTGCCAGCGAGAGGGTTTCAGATACGCAGTATTTT. The encoded protein is CASERVSDTQYF.

There are a few counts of this clonotype. The rearrangement uses TRBV6-1 and TRBJ2-4; 10 bases match TRBD1. The CDR3 contains 16 residues. Germline trimming cut 5 bases from V and 6 bases from J; bases unmatched to any gene: 10. From germline, CDR1 is MNHNS and CDR2 SASEGT. Here the CDR3 reads CASSTGTGVGGNIQYF. Here the CDR3 DNA reads TGTGCCAGCAGTACCGGGACAGGGGTTGGGGGAAACATTCAGTACTTC.

The V and J genes are TRBV18 and TRBJ1-2; D possibly corresponds to TRBD1 (5 bases). From germline, CDR1 is KGHSH and CDR2 LQKENI. The V and J ends lost 5 bases and 6 bases respectively, with 7 bases between them. CDR3 length equals 11 residues. The CDR3, as DNA: TGTGCCAGCTCAGCGGGGGATGGCTACACCTTC. Encoded protein: CASSAGDGYTF. The full variable domain, completed using reference TRBV18 and TRBJ1-2, is NAGVMQNPRHLVRRRGQEARLRCSPMKGHSHVYWYRQLPEEGLKFMVYLQKENIIDESGMPKERFSAEFPKEGPSILRIQQVVRGDSAAYFCASSAGDGYTFGSGTRLTVV.

The chain links TRBV2 to TRBJ1-2; no clear D. The CDR3 is 14 residues long. Germline values: CDR1 SNHLY, CDR2 FYNNEI. The V end was cut by 6 bases, the J end by 8 bases, with 19 bases between. CDR3 DNA: TGTGCCAGCAGCGACCGGGTGTTCCAGGAAGGCTACACCTTC. Translation: CASSDRVFQEGYTF.

The chain is built from TRBV7-9 and TRBJ2-2; D is ambiguous. The germline V gene has CDR1 SEHNR and CDR2 FQNEAQ (reference sequence). V lost 1 base and J lost 2, with 5 bases in between. The CDR3 is made up of 14 amino acids. The CDR3 protein is CASSLDSNTGELFF. Here the CDR3 DNA reads TGTGCCAGCAGCTTAGACTCAAACACCGGGGAGCTGTTTTTT.

The chain uses TRBV19 and TRBJ2-3; 12 positions match TRBD2. V lost 4 bases and J lost 0; bases outside the gene matches: 2. This CDR3 contains 16 residues. The germline gives CDR1 LNHDA, CDR2 SQIVND (reference sequence). The CDR3: CASSKGTSGSTDTQYF. The CDR3 bases are TGTGCCAGTAGTAAGGGGACTAGCGGGAGCACAGATACGCAGTATTTT.

V gene TRBV20-1 combines with J gene TRBJ1-4; D perhaps matches TRBD1 (5 bases). V lost 0 bases and J lost 9, with 14 bases in between. CDR3 length equals 14 residues. CDR1 and CDR2 from the germline V gene are DFQATT and SNEGSKA (reference sequence). DNA of the CDR3: TGCAGTGCTAGAGAGGGGCTAGATTTGCAAAAACTGTTTTTT. This gives the protein CSAREGLDLQKLFF.

V and J are TRBV5-1 and TRBJ2-5, with D tentatively TRBD2 (7 bases). The CDR3 loop spans 14 amino acids. Per germline, CDR1 SGHRS and CDR2 YFSETQ. V gave up 8 bases and J gave up 4 bases, with 18 bases separating them. Here the CDR3 reads CASTGTTVGETQYF. For the CDR3, the DNA is TGCGCCAGTACAGGGACTACCGTAGGAGAGACCCAGTACTTC.

This clonotype was recorded a few times. V usage is TRBV15 and J usage is TRBJ2-7; possible D gene TRBD1, 7 bases. Germline assignment: CDR1 LNHNV and CDR2 YYDKDF (reference sequence). Trimming removed 3 bases from V and 2 bases from J, with 14 bases in between. The CDR3 contains 15 residues. CDR3 protein: CATSREGAKPYEQYF. CDR3 DNA: TGTGCCACCAGCAGGGAGGGGGCAAAGCCCTACGAGCAGTACTTC. The full variable domain, with the rest looked up from reference TRBV15 and TRBJ2-7, is DAMVIQNPRYQVTQFGKPVTLSCSQTLNHNVMYWYQQKSSQAPKLLFHYYDKDFNNEADTPDNFQSRRPNTSFCFLDIRSPGLGDTAMYLCATSREGAKPYEQYFGPGTRLTVT.

This rearrangement joins TRBV7-3 to TRBJ2-1; 7 bases fit TRBD1. Trimming cost V 5 bases and J 10 bases; bases outside gene matches: 8. Germline CDR1 reads SGHTA; CDR2 reads FQGTGA. The CDR3 runs to 13 residues. CDR3 region: CASSVNRDREQFF. DNA of the CDR3: TGTGCCAGCAGCGTAAACCGGGACAGAGAGCAGTTCTTC.

CDR3 sequence (DNA): TGTGCCAGCAGCGCTGGGACTAGCGGGAGCAACGAGCAGTACTTC. Translated, it gives CASSAGTSGSNEQYF. The chain joins TRBV9 to TRBJ2-7; the match to TRBD2 covers 14 bases. V shed 3 bases and J 5 bases; nucleotides not matched to a gene: 4. There are 15 residues in the CDR3. The germline gives CDR1 SGDLS, CDR2 YYNGEE.

Only one count was recorded for this clonotype. V gene TRBV14 combines with J gene TRBJ1-2; 10 nucleotides line up with TRBD1. Looked up from germline, CDR1 is SGHDN and CDR2 is FVKESK. The ends lost 4 bases at V and 3 bases at J; junction bases unmatched: 2. The length of the CDR3 is 14 residues. The CDR3 DNA reads as TGTGCCAGCAGCCTAGGGACAGGGGACTATGGCTACACCTTC. Protein: CASSLGTGDYGYTF.

In the case of this clonotype: An end of the junction differs from the germline gene, which may be a read error. The CDR3 loop reads CASSGGSESSYNEQFF. The CDR3 DNA is TGTGCTAGCAGCGGTGGTAGCGAAAGCTCCTACAATGAGCAGTTCTTC. This chain connects TRBV7-7 to TRBJ2-1, with a tentative D call TRBD2 (5 bases). The germline V gene has CDR1 SSHAT and CDR2 FNYEAQ (reference sequence). This CDR3 is built from 16 residues.

The chain combines TRBV19 with TRBJ1-5, with TRBD1 identical over 12 bases. V lost 6 bases, J lost 5 bases, and 8 bases stayed unmatched. CDR1 is LNHDA, CDR2 SQIVND, per germline (reference sequence). The CDR3 spans 16 residues. The CDR3 here is CASRTRDRGLDQPQHF. As DNA, the CDR3 is TGTGCCAGTAGGACCCGGGACAGGGGGCTGGATCAGCCCCAGCATTTT. Full variable domain (remainder filled in from reference TRBV19 and TRBJ1-5): DGGITQSPKYLFRKEGQNVTLSCEQNLNHDAMYWYRQDPGQGLRLIYYSQIVNDFQKGDIAEGYSVSREKKESFPLTVTSAQKNPTAFYLCASRTRDRGLDQPQHFGDGTRLSIL.